This T cell receptor (beta chain) was obtained from a study of T-cell memory formation after mild COVID-19. Broader study findings: Cross-reactive memory seemingly joined, as some responding clones were found in pre-infection memory.

Concerning this clonotype: Its antigen is currently unknown.

CDR1 and CDR2 (germline): SEHNR, FQNEAQ (reference sequence). V shed 5 bases and J shed 3 bases, with 10 bases lying between them. This CDR3 has 14 residues. Sample barcodes and UMIs were carried by the TCR alpha and TCR beta cDNA libraries that 5'RACE generated with constant-segment primers. In TCRdb, the 5' RACE reads were re-called with MiXCR into one record per CDR3 protein. The table includes hundreds of thousands of distinct CDR3 sequences, about 20% detected once. Specimen: PBMCs or a T cell subset sorted from them (not recorded which). The TCR originated in an adult woman who had mild COVID-19 (a few samples of this study predate the infection). Cell type and time point are not known. The chain links TRBV7-9 to TRBJ2-2, with TRBD2 as a possible D gene (6 bases). CDR3: CASSRDLDTGELFF. CDR3 coding DNA: TGTGCCAGCAGCCGGGACTTAGACACCGGGGAGCTGTTTTTT.